What follows are 30 T cell receptor beta chains derived from one specimen sequenced in a study of blood T cells in healthy people across ages. It was with a sample-barcoded 5' primer and a J-beta primer mix that a second PCR of roughly 7 to 12 cycles was run. From the 5' RACE reads, TCRdb called clonotypes with MiXCR, one entry per CDR3 protein. The sample records 600,000 to 900,000 distinct CDR3 sequences, around 25% being singletons. These data were likewise used in another study, on T cells of mothers and their children.

Sequencing used blood. These receptors were obtained from a boy aged 5-17 years in good health.

The rearrangement joins TRBV20-1 to TRBJ2-5; 7 bases agree with TRBD2. This CDR3 region has 15 residues. CDR1 DFQATT and CDR2 SNEGSKA come from the germline V gene (reference sequence). Germline trimming cut 0 bases from V and 2 bases from J; bases unmatched to any gene: 6. The CDR3 is CSARDPRGRQETQYF. In DNA form, the CDR3 reads TGCAGTGCTAGAGATCCGCGGGGGAGACAAGAGACCCAGTACTTC.

This chain connects TRBV20-1 to TRBJ2-5; 10 bases map to TRBD1. V lost 5 bases and J lost 4; bases outside the gene matches: 10. There are 15 residues in the CDR3. Germline CDR1 and CDR2: DFQATT and SNEGSKA (reference sequence). CDR3 in amino acids: CSAPGTGAPPETQYF. Here the CDR3 DNA reads TGCAGTGCTCCCGGGACAGGGGCCCCCCCAGAGACCCAGTACTTC.

J is TRBJ1-1 and V is TRBV9; maybe TRBD1 (6 bases). From germline, CDR1 is SGDLS and CDR2 YYNGEE. The V end lost 3 bases, the J end lost 6 bases, and 9 bases lay between the germline ends. The CDR3 loop spans 12 amino acids. This CDR3 reads CASSDGGAEAFF. Written as DNA, the CDR3 is TGTGCCAGCAGCGACGGGGGCGCTGAAGCTTTCTTT.

This clonotype showed up just a few times. This chain joins TRBV5-1 and TRBJ2-5; D perhaps matches TRBD2 (5 bases). Trimming cost V 0 bases and J 5 bases, with 17 bases left between them. CDR1 and CDR2 from the germline V gene are SGHRS and YFSETQ. The CDR3 sequence is 16 residues long. The CDR3 spells CASSLAIAEGRETQYF. The CDR3 DNA sequence: TGCGCCAGCAGCTTGGCAATCGCCGAGGGTCGGGAGACCCAGTACTTC.

The chain combines TRBV12-3 or TRBV12-4 with TRBJ1-5; tentative D call: TRBD1 (6 bases). The length of the CDR3 is 16 residues. The germline V and J ends were trimmed by 5 bases and 2 bases, with 16 bases remaining between them. This CDR3 is CASSPRREGGNQPQHF. The CDR3 DNA sequence: TGTGCCAGCAGTCCCCGCCGGGAGGGGGGCAATCAGCCCCAGCATTTT.

CDR3 amino acids: CAITGTDSGNTIYF. The CDR3 bases are TGTGCCATCACCGGGACAGACTCTGGAAACACCATATATTTT. The chain links TRBV10-3 to TRBJ1-3; 7 bases map to TRBD1. Germline CDR1 is ENHRY and CDR2 is SYGVKD. V lost 7 bases and J lost 0; bases outside the gene matches: 3. There are 14 residues in the CDR3.

This clonotype appeared a few times. This chain links TRBV12-3 or TRBV12-4 with TRBJ2-1, with TRBD2 as a possible D gene (6 bases). The J call is doubtful: the DNA matches TRBJ2-5 better. The CDR3 is 17 residues long. For the CDR3, the DNA is TGTGCCAGCAGTTTTTCCCTCCAGGGAGGTTGGGGAGAGACCCAGTACTTC. Translated, it gives CASSFSLQGGWGETQYF.

This clonotype came up a few times. This chain links TRBV20-1 with TRBJ2-2; 10 nucleotides align to TRBD2. This CDR3 spans 15 amino acids. V gave up 2 bases and J gave up 6 bases; unmatched junction bases: 6. Germline assignment: CDR1 DFQATT and CDR2 SNEGSKA (reference sequence). The CDR3 reads CSARNQSGGAGELFF. In DNA, the CDR3 is TGCAGTGCTAGAAATCAAAGCGGGGGGGCCGGGGAGCTGTTTTTT.

J is TRBJ2-5 and V is TRBV12-3 or TRBV12-4; unclear D gene. The CDR3 spans 14 residues. V gave up 6 bases and J gave up 5 bases, with 16 bases separating them. CDR3 sequence (DNA): TGTGCCAGCAGCGCGACCTTTTTAAGCGAGACCCAGTACTTC. Residues: CASSATFLSETQYF.

There are many counts of this clonotype. The chain has TRBV2 and TRBJ1-2; 7 bases agree with TRBD1. V lost 5 bases and J lost 4; bases outside the gene matches: 10. The CDR3 consists of 15 residues. CDR1 and CDR2 (germline): SNHLY, FYNNEI. The CDR3 DNA sequence: TGTGCCAGCAGTAAAGATGGACAGGCGGTCTATGGCTACACCTTC. Its translation: CASSKDGQAVYGYTF.

This chain links TRBV11-2 with TRBJ2-5; unclear D gene. Germline CDR1 reads SGHAT; CDR2 reads FQNNGV. V lost 2 bases, J lost 7 bases, and 14 bases lay in between. The CDR3 has 14 residues. CDR3 loop: CASSLYRTPGTQYF. The CDR3 DNA reads as TGTGCCAGCAGCTTATATCGAACTCCGGGGACCCAGTACTTC.

This sequence joins TRBV7-9 and TRBJ1-2, with 7 bases matching TRBD1. V lost 4 bases to trimming and J lost 0 bases; unmatched junction nucleotides: 8. The germline gives CDR1 SEHNR, CDR2 FQNEAQ (reference sequence). The CDR3 is 16 amino acids. The chain's CDR3 is CASSSSRDRSNYGYTF. The CDR3 bases are TGTGCCAGCAGCTCCTCCCGGGACAGATCTAACTATGGCTACACCTTC.

V is TRBV4-1 and J is TRBJ2-1, with D perhaps TRBD1 (5 bases). Germline V CDR1 and CDR2: MGHRA, YSYEKL. V was clipped by 0 bases and J by 2 bases, with 11 bases between them. This CDR3 is built from 16 residues. CDR3 nucleotides: TGCGCCAGCAGCCAAGATCCAAGGACACCCTACAATGAGCAGTTCTTC. Its translation: CASSQDPRTPYNEQFF.

This clonotype was seen more than once but under ten times. The chain uses TRBV20-1 and TRBJ1-2; D is perhaps TRBD1 (6 bases). The germline V and J ends were trimmed by 5 bases and 8 bases, with 15 bases remaining between them. Germline V CDR1 and CDR2: DFQATT, SNEGSKA (reference sequence). The CDR3 extends over 12 amino acids. The CDR3 DNA reads TGCAGTGCTGGGACACCAAAGGGGGGCTACACCTTC. Encoded protein: CSAGTPKGGYTF.

This clonotype was detected a few times. One junction end does not reproduce the germline sequence, and a read error may be involved. The J gene is TRBJ1-5, the V gene TRBV12-3 or TRBV12-4, with D uncertain. The CDR3 is 13 amino acids. CDR3 sequence: CAGSLIPLQPQHF. In nucleotides, the CDR3 is TGTGCCGGCAGTTTAATCCCATTACAACCCCAGCATTTT.

J is TRBJ2-1 and V is TRBV4-1, with D tentatively TRBD1 (5 bases). This CDR3 comprises 17 residues. Deletions cut 0 bases from V and 4 bases from J, with 16 bases between. Germline V CDR1 and CDR2: MGHRA, YSYEKL. CDR3 protein: CASSQDTSPDIYNEQFF. The CDR3 DNA follows: TGCGCCAGCAGCCAAGATACATCCCCGGACATATACAATGAGCAGTTCTTC.

Worth noting for this clonotype: The junction and the germline gene differ at one end; a read error may be behind it. DNA of the CDR3: TGCGCCAGCAGCTTGGTTGCCAGGGGGCTGGCCACTGAAGCCTTCTTT. This sequence encodes CASSLVARGLATEAFF. The chain couples TRBV5-1 to TRBJ1-1; TRBD1 agrees at 8 bases. The CDR3 extends over 16 amino acids. Germline lookup yields CDR1 SGHRS and CDR2 YFSETQ.

This clonotype was seen more than once but under ten times. The J gene is TRBJ2-5, the V gene TRBV6-6; the D call may be TRBD1 or TRBD2 (5 bases each). Matching the DNA end better, TRBJ2-1 makes the J call doubtful. Germline V lookup: CDR1 MNHNY, CDR2 SVGAGI (reference sequence). The length of the CDR3 is 15 residues. Written as DNA, the CDR3 is TGTGCCAGCAGTTATTCCGGGACCCGGTACAATGAGCAGTTCTTC. Amino acids: CASSYSGTRYNEQFF.

The CDR3 DNA is TGCAGTGCTAGAGATTTAACAGGAGCGGGGGGTACCAAAAACATTCAGTACTTC. It codes for CSARDLTGAGGTKNIQYF. This rearrangement joins TRBV20-1 to TRBJ2-4; 9 bases map to TRBD2. Germline V gene data show CDR1 as DFQATT and CDR2 as SNEGSKA (reference sequence). CDR3 size: 18 residues. The ends lost 0 bases at V and 2 bases at J; junction bases unmatched: 11.

V is TRBV20-1 and J is TRBJ2-2; D is possibly TRBD1 (6 bases). The CDR3 extends over 14 amino acids. The germline gives CDR1 DFQATT, CDR2 SNEGSKA (reference sequence). Trimming removed 1 base at V and 5 bases at J, with 11 bases between. The CDR3 sequence is CSARVPGVTGELFF. DNA of the CDR3: TGCAGTGCTAGAGTGCCAGGGGTTACCGGGGAGCTGTTTTTT.

The chain joins TRBV7-9 to TRBJ1-2, with D perhaps TRBD1 (6 bases). The CDR3 loop spans 15 amino acids. Trimming took 1 base from V and 4 from J, leaving 13 bases between them. CDR1 and CDR2 (germline): SEHNR, FQNEAQ (reference sequence). The DNA for the CDR3 is TGTGCCAGCAGCTTAGTGGCACAGGGAGTCTATGGCTACACCTTC. Protein sequence: CASSLVAQGVYGYTF.

The chain is built from TRBV5-1 and TRBJ2-5, with D unclear. This CDR3 is built from 13 residues. V gave up 4 bases and J gave up 5 bases, with 12 bases separating them. Germline V gene lookup returns CDR1 SGHRS and CDR2 YFSETQ. The CDR3 here is CASSTEPVETQYF. The CDR3 region has the DNA TGCGCCAGCAGCACGGAACCCGTTGAGACCCAGTACTTC. The whole variable domain, remainder taken from reference TRBV5-1 and TRBJ2-5, is KAGVTQTPRYLIKTRGQQVTLSCSPISGHRSVSWYQQTPGQGLQFLFEYFSETQRNKGNFPGRFSGRQFSNSRSEMNVSTLELGDSALYLCASSTEPVETQYFGPGTRLLVL.

This clonotype was counted a few times. This rearrangement joins TRBV7-9 to TRBJ1-1; 9 bases are shared with TRBD1. Germline CDR1 reads SEHNR; CDR2 reads FQNEAQ (reference sequence). Germline trimming cut 8 bases from V and 5 bases from J; bases unmatched to any gene: 9. This CDR3 contains 14 residues. The CDR3, as DNA: TGTGCCAGCGGTACAGGGGGCGTGAGTACTGAAGCTTTCTTT. Its protein product is CASGTGGVSTEAFF. The full variable domain, with the rest looked up from reference TRBV7-9 and TRBJ1-1, is DTGVSQNPRHKITKRGQNVTFRCDPISEHNRLYWYRQTLGQGPEFLTYFQNEAQLEKSRLLSDRFSAERPKGSFSTLEIQRTEQGDSAMYLCASGTGGVSTEAFFGQGTRLTVV.

This clonotype turned up a few times. V and J are TRBV19 and TRBJ2-7, with D uncertain. The V and J ends lost 2 bases and 3 bases respectively, with 11 bases between them. Germline values: CDR1 LNHDA, CDR2 SQIVND (reference sequence). This CDR3 has 14 residues. The CDR3 loop is CASSIQVSGYEQYF. CDR3 DNA sequence: TGTGCCAGTAGTATACAGGTATCGGGCTACGAGCAGTACTTC.

This clonotype was seen only a few times. This chain connects TRBV9 to TRBJ2-5; maybe TRBD2 (6 bases). The closer fit of TRBJ2-1 to the DNA end suggests the J call may be wrong. Germline-derived CDR1 and CDR2 are SGDLS and YYNGEE. This CDR3 region has 14 residues. The CDR3 DNA reads TGTGCCAGCAGCGTAGGGGCTGGAGGGGATGAGCAGTTCTTC. Translating it yields CASSVGAGGDEQFF.

A few counts support this clonotype. This chain joins TRBV10-3 and TRBJ2-3; the D is unclear. In germline, CDR1 is ENHRY, CDR2 SYGVKD. V shed 0 bases and J shed 4 bases, with 5 bases lying between them. The CDR3 runs to 13 residues. The CDR3 spells CAISESSPDTQYF. CDR3 nucleotide sequence: TGTGCCATCAGTGAGTCAAGCCCAGATACGCAGTATTTT.

With regard to this clonotype: One end of the junction varies from germline; a read error may be responsible. The V call is TRBV27, the J call TRBJ2-7; D possibly uses TRBD1 or TRBD2 (6 bases each). The CDR3 spans 14 residues. Germline V gene data show CDR1 as MNHEY and CDR2 as SMNVEV (reference sequence). This CDR3 reads CASSLTGIRETQHF. The CDR3 DNA sequence: TGTGCCAGCAGTTTAACAGGGATCCGGGAGACCCAGCACTTC.

Only a few counts were recorded for this clonotype. The chain recombines TRBV12-3 or TRBV12-4 with TRBJ1-1; 9 bases agree with TRBD1. The CDR3 runs 15 residues. Germline trimming cut 2 bases from V and 8 bases from J; bases unmatched to any gene: 9. The CDR3 sequence is CASSLWGTGSPEAFF. As DNA, the CDR3 is TGTGCCAGCAGTTTATGGGGGACAGGGAGCCCCGAAGCTTTCTTT.

V usage is TRBV5-1 and J usage is TRBJ2-5; TRBD1 might be the D (6 bases). Germline loops: CDR1 SGHRS, CDR2 YFSETQ. There are 13 residues in the CDR3. Between the trimmed V and J ends, which lost 5 bases and 3 bases, there was a span of 11 bases. The CDR3 DNA reads as TGCGCCAGCAGACTAGGACAGAAAGAGACCCAGTACTTC. Translating it yields CASRLGQKETQYF.

V gene TRBV6-1 combines with J gene TRBJ2-2; tentatively, D is TRBD2 (6 bases). Germline V gives CDR1 MNHNS, CDR2 SASEGT. This CDR3 contains 12 residues. The CDR3 nucleotides read TGTGTGGCGGGGATCAACACCGGGGAGCTGTTTTTT. Translating gives CVAGINTGELFF.